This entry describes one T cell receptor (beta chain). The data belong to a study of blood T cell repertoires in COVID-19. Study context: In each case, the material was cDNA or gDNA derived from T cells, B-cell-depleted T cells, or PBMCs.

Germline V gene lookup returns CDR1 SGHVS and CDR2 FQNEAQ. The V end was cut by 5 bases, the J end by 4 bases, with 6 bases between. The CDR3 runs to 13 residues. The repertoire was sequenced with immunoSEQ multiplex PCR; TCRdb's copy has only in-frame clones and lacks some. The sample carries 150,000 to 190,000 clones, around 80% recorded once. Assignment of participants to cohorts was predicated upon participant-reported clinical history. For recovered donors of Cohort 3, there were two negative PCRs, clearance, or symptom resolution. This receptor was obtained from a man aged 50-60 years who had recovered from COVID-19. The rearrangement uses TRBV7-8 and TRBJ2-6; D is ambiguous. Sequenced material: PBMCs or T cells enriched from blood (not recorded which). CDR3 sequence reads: CASSPPGANVLTF. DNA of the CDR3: TGTGCCAGCAGCCCCCCGGGGGCCAACGTCCTGACTTTC.